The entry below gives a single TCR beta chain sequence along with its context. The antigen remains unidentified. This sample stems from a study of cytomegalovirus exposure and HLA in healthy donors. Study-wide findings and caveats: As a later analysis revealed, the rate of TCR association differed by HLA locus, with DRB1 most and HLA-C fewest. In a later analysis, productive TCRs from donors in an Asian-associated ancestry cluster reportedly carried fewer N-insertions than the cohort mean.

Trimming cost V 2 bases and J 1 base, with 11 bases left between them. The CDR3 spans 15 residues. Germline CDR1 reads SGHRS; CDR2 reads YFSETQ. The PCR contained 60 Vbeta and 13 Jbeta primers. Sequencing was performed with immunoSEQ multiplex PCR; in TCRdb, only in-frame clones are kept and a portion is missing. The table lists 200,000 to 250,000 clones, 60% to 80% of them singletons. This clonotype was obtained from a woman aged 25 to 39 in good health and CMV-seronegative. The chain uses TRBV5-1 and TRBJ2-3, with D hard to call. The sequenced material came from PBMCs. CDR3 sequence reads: CASSFSDAGTDTQYF. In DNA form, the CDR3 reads TGCGCCAGCAGCTTCAGTGATGCTGGCACAGATACGCAGTATTTT. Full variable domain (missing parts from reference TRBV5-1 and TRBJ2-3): KAGVTQTPRYLIKTRGQQVTLSCSPISGHRSVSWYQQTPGQGLQFLFEYFSETQRNKGNFPGRFSGRQFSNSRSEMNVSTLELGDSALYLCASSFSDAGTDTQYFGPGTRLTVL.